This entry lists 21 T cell receptor beta chains sequenced from one sample in a study of blood T cell repertoires in COVID-19. Sequenced by immunoSEQ multiplex PCR; TCRdb stores in-frame clones only, minus some. Of 45,000 to 55,000 clones listed, about 71% are singletons. The material sequenced was peripheral blood. Receptor source: a woman in her 70s with acute or convalescent COVID-19.

The chain employs TRBV6-1 and TRBJ2-3; 10 nucleotides agree with TRBD1. The CDR3 totals 15 residues. After removal of 3 bases from V and 4 bases from J, the junction contained 4 bases not matched to a gene. Germline V gives CDR1 MNHNS, CDR2 SASEGT. The CDR3 DNA follows: TGTGCCAGCAGTGATGGACAGGGGGGGTCAGATACGCAGTATTTT. This translates into CASSDGQGGSDTQYF.

In this sample, this clone is medium-sized. This sequence joins TRBV7-6 and TRBJ2-2, with D tentatively TRBD2 (6 bases). V lost 4 bases and J 8 bases, leaving 11 bases between the germline ends. Germline V gene data show CDR1 as SGHVS and CDR2 as FNYEAQ. This CDR3 contains 13 residues. CDR3 sequence: CASSSGLGGELFF. CDR3 nucleotides: TGTGCCAGCAGCTCGGGACTCGGAGGGGAGCTGTTTTTT.

The genes are TRBV7-8 and TRBJ2-7; D uncertain. The CDR3 totals 14 residues. V was trimmed by 1 base and J by 5 bases, leaving 12 bases between them. Germline lookup yields CDR1 SGHVS and CDR2 FQNEAQ. CDR3 in amino acids: CASSLVPGLDEQYF. The DNA of the CDR3 is TGTGCCAGCAGCTTAGTCCCGGGTCTGGACGAGCAGTACTTC.

The chain joins TRBV29-1 to TRBJ2-7, with D unclear. The CDR3 has 12 amino acids. Deletions cut 4 bases from V and 6 bases from J, with 13 bases between. Germline V lookup: CDR1 SQVTM, CDR2 ANQGSEA. CDR3 nucleotide sequence: TGCAGCGTTGGTGGTCCTGAGTCCGAGCAGTACTTC. It is translated as CSVGGPESEQYF.

The chain joins TRBV12-3 or TRBV12-4 to TRBJ1-2, with TRBD1 as a possible D gene (5 bases). The CDR3 sequence is 13 residues long. V was trimmed by 6 bases and J by 3 bases, leaving 11 bases between them. CDR3 DNA: TGTGCCAGCAGCACGACAGAATACTATGGCTACACCTTC. It yields the protein CASSTTEYYGYTF.

This chain links TRBV19 with TRBJ2-7; 9 bases are shared with TRBD1. This CDR3 contains 15 residues. In germline, CDR1 is LNHDA, CDR2 SQIVND (reference sequence). The J segment lost 7 bases and the V segment lost 0 bases, leaving 7 bases of the junction unmatched. The CDR3 sequence is CASSIDTGTGWEQYF. CDR3 DNA sequence: TGTGCCAGTAGTATAGATACCGGGACAGGGTGGGAGCAGTACTTC.

This clone came up once. This chain uses TRBV27 with TRBJ1-1; possible D gene TRBD1, 6 bases. V lost 6 bases to trimming and J lost 4 bases, with 12 bases between them. CDR3 length: 13 residues. Germline CDR1 and CDR2: MNHEY and SMNVEV (reference sequence). The CDR3 region has the DNA TGTGCCAGCAGCCTTCAAGGGGGCACTGAAGCTTTCTTT. Translation gives CASSLQGGTEAFF.

This sequence joins TRBV3-1 (or the pseudogene TRBV3-2) and TRBJ2-3; 15 bases map to TRBD2. Trimming cost V 4 bases and J 3 bases; bases outside gene matches: 8. The germline gives CDR1 LGHDT, CDR2 YNNKEL (reference sequence). This CDR3 is built from 18 residues. CDR3 region: CASSPSWGTSGGTDTQYF. In nucleotides, the CDR3 is TGTGCCAGCAGCCCATCTTGGGGGACTAGCGGGGGGACAGATACGCAGTATTTT.

This CDR3 reads CASSSFNRAGQPQHF. CDR3 DNA: TGTGCCAGCAGCTCGTTCAACAGGGCGGGTCAGCCCCAGCATTTT. This chain connects TRBV5-8 to TRBJ1-5; tentative D call: TRBD1 (6 bases). Trimming took off 3 bases at V and 6 bases at J, with 16 bases between the two ends. Germline values: CDR1 SGHTS, CDR2 YDEGEE. CDR3 length: 15 residues.

This rearrangement joins TRBV4-3 to TRBJ2-1; 9 nucleotides match TRBD2. Trimming cost V 3 bases and J 4 bases; bases outside gene matches: 4. The length of the CDR3 is 15 residues. Germline CDR1 LGHNA, CDR2 YSLEER. Here the CDR3 reads CASSQTSGSYNEQFF. CDR3 sequence (DNA): TGCGCCAGCAGCCAGACTAGCGGCTCATACAATGAGCAGTTCTTC.

The CDR3 bases are TGTGCCATCAGTGACCAGACAGGGACGGAGGGCTACACCTTC. Translating gives CAISDQTGTEGYTF. This chain links TRBV10-3 with TRBJ1-2, with 7 bases aligning to TRBD1. The germline gives CDR1 ENHRY, CDR2 SYGVKD. V lost 3 bases to trimming and J lost 8 bases; unmatched junction nucleotides: 9. The CDR3 consists of 14 residues.

V is TRBV5-6 and J is TRBJ1-1, with D tentatively TRBD1 (6 bases). V was trimmed by 2 bases and J by 0 bases, leaving 20 bases between them. This CDR3 contains 18 residues. Germline loops: CDR1 SGHDT, CDR2 YYEEEE. The CDR3 DNA follows: TGTGCCAGCAGCTTAAGCTCGTGGGGGCCTGGCATGAACACTGAAGCTTTCTTT. Translated: CASSLSSWGPGMNTEAFF.

This clone was detected only once. The gene calls are TRBV4-1 and TRBJ2-1; 12 bases match TRBD2. The germline V gene encodes CDR1 MGHRA and CDR2 YSYEKL. The CDR3 runs 16 residues. The ends lost 5 bases at V and 8 bases at J; junction bases unmatched: 10. For the CDR3, the DNA is TGCGCCAGCAGCTCAATCCTAGCGGGGGGGTACGATGAGCAGTTCTTC. This gives the protein CASSSILAGGYDEQFF.

This clone was seen more than once but under ten times. The chain carries TRBV5-1 and TRBJ1-1; 8 bases match TRBD1. The CDR3 loop spans 15 amino acids. From germline, CDR1 is SGHRS and CDR2 YFSETQ. The V segment lost 1 base and the J segment 4 bases; nucleotides outside the gene matches: 6. CDR3 bases: TGCGCCAGCAGCTTGTCAGGGGGCGAGAGCACTGAAGCTTTCTTT. Amino acids: CASSLSGGESTEAFF.

This clone was seen more than once but under ten times. This rearrangement joins TRBV28 to TRBJ1-2; D gene unclear. The CDR3 totals 12 residues. The V end was cut by 3 bases, the J end by 13 bases, with 15 bases between. In germline, CDR1 is MDHEN, CDR2 SYDVKM. The CDR3: CASSFRSRGSTF. CDR3 DNA sequence: TGTGCCAGCAGTTTTCGGTCGAGAGGAAGCACCTTC.

The genes are TRBV10-1 and TRBJ2-7; TRBD2 matches at 7 bases. V was pared by 7 bases and J by 0 bases, with 9 bases of the junction left unmatched. The CDR3 loop spans 15 amino acids. Germline V CDR1 and CDR2: WNHNN, SYGVQD (reference sequence). In DNA, the CDR3 is TGCGCCAGCACCGGAGGGAGGGTCCCCTCCTACGAGCAGTACTTC. Its translation: CASTGGRVPSYEQYF.

The V gene is TRBV6-6, the J gene TRBJ1-4; 7 bases fit TRBD1. Trimming cost V 0 bases and J 7 bases; bases outside gene matches: 5. The CDR3 spans 15 residues. Germline V gives CDR1 MNHNY, CDR2 SVGAGI (reference sequence). The CDR3 sequence: CASSYSGRGSEKLFF. The CDR3 DNA reads TGTGCCAGCAGTTACTCTGGCAGGGGGAGTGAAAAACTGTTTTTT.

This chain connects TRBV7-6 to TRBJ1-6; D may be TRBD1 (6 bases). The germline V gene has CDR1 SGHVS and CDR2 FNYEAQ. CDR3 length: 13 residues. V lost 5 bases and J 14 bases, leaving 16 bases between the germline ends. CDR3 region: CASSHRTAQTLHF. CDR3 coding DNA: TGTGCCAGCAGCCACCGGACAGCACAAACCCTCCACTTT.

The chain carries TRBV7-3 and TRBJ2-1; 11 bases are shared with TRBD2. With V trimmed by 0 bases and J by 7 bases, 11 bases remained unmatched. Germline CDR1 reads SGHTA; CDR2 reads FQGTGA. The CDR3 is 18 amino acids. The CDR3 DNA follows: TGTGCCAGCAGCTTAACACCGACTAGCGGGGATTTAATGAATGAGCAGTTCTTC. Translating gives CASSLTPTSGDLMNEQFF.

This clone has ten or more counts. V is TRBV7-8 and J is TRBJ2-7, with 8 bases lining up with TRBD1. The germline V gene has CDR1 SGHVS and CDR2 FQNEAQ. CDR3 length equals 15 residues. The ends lost 5 bases at V and 1 base at J; junction bases unmatched: 7. The CDR3 nucleotides are TGTGCCAGCAGCCCTCATGGACAGGGTTCCTACGAGCAGTACTTC. It encodes CASSPHGQGSYEQYF.

J is TRBJ2-7 and V is TRBV29-1, with TRBD1 matching over 9 bases. Germline loops: CDR1 SQVTM, CDR2 ANQGSEA. Trimming cost V 4 bases and J 5 bases; bases outside gene matches: 9. CDR3 length: 14 residues. The CDR3 DNA is TGCAGCGTTGGGGGACAGGGAGGAATCCACGAGCAGTACTTC. It translates to CSVGGQGGIHEQYF.